The next 20 T cell receptor beta chains were all read from a single sample in a study of cytomegalovirus exposure and HLA in healthy donors. Profiling relied on immunoSEQ multiplex PCR, and the TCRdb table lists in-frame clones only, not all of them. The table has 300,000 to 350,000 clones, approximately 91% seen once. The sequencing input was PBMCs. The receptors come from a man aged 30 to 39 in good health and CMV-seronegative.

The V call is TRBV5-1, the J call TRBJ1-2, with D unresolved. Trimming took 4 bases from V and 4 from J, leaving 17 bases between them. This CDR3 has 15 residues. Per germline, CDR1 SGHRS and CDR2 YFSETQ. The CDR3 protein is CASSPGGVGSYGYTF. CDR3 DNA: TGCGCCAGCAGCCCGGGAGGTGTAGGGAGCTATGGCTACACCTTC.

The chain carries TRBV7-9 and TRBJ2-2; 9 nucleotides agree with TRBD1. V lost 4 bases to trimming and J lost 2 bases; unmatched junction nucleotides: 5. The CDR3 spans 16 residues. The germline V gene has CDR1 SEHNR and CDR2 FQNEAQ (reference sequence). DNA for the CDR3: TGTGCCAGCAGCTGGCGGGACAGGGACAACACCGGGGAGCTGTTTTTT. Translated: CASSWRDRDNTGELFF. Based on the CDR3 plus reference TRBV7-9 and TRBJ2-2, the full variable domain is DTGVSQNPRHKITKRGQNVTFRCDPISEHNRLYWYRQTLGQGPEFLTYFQNEAQLEKSRLLSDRFSAERPKGSFSTLEIQRTEQGDSAMYLCASSWRDRDNTGELFFGEGSRLTVL.

This clone occurred a few times. The chain is built from TRBV10-3 and TRBJ1-2; perhaps TRBD1 as D (6 bases). CDR3 length: 14 amino acids. V gave up 2 bases and J gave up 8 bases, with 15 bases separating them. CDR1 is ENHRY and CDR2 is SYGVKD in the germline V gene. The DNA of the CDR3 is TGTGCCATCAGTGAGCCTACAGGGTTACGGGGCTACACCTTC. Translated, it gives CAISEPTGLRGYTF.

The chain recombines TRBV12-5 with TRBJ1-5, with no clear D. This CDR3 is built from 12 residues. The germline V gene has CDR1 LGHNT and CDR2 FRNRAP. With 5 bases removed from V and 2 bases from J, the gap between germline ends came to 4 bases. CDR3 protein: CASGRGNQPQHF. The DNA for the CDR3 is TGTGCTAGTGGTCGGGGCAATCAGCCCCAGCATTTT.

This sequence joins TRBV5-4 and TRBJ1-2, with 9 bases identical to TRBD1. Germline values: CDR1 SGHNT, CDR2 YYREEE (reference sequence). Trimming removed 3 bases from V and 5 bases from J; junction bases left unmatched: 5. The CDR3 consists of 14 residues. The CDR3 protein is CASSSTDRGYGYTF. For the CDR3, the DNA is TGTGCCAGCAGCTCAACGGACAGGGGATATGGCTACACCTTC.

V is TRBV6-1 and J is TRBJ2-2; D is unclear. Germline V lookup: CDR1 MNHNS, CDR2 SASEGT. V lost 2 bases and J 3 bases, leaving 7 bases between the germline ends. This CDR3 is built from 14 residues. The CDR3 spells CASSENRYTGELFF. CDR3 DNA: TGTGCCAGCAGTGAAAACAGATACACCGGGGAGCTGTTTTTT.

Notes on this clone: One end of the junction does not line up with germline, which may come from a read error. The J gene is TRBJ2-7, the V gene TRBV30; possible D gene TRBD2, 5 bases. This CDR3 is 14 amino acids long. Germline V lookup: CDR1 GTSNPN, CDR2 SVGIG (reference sequence). In nucleotides, the CDR3 is TGTGCCTGGAGTTTAAGGACTGGTTCCTACGGGCAGTACTTC. Translated, it gives CAWSLRTGSYGQYF.

The V and J genes are TRBV5-1 and TRBJ2-2; TRBD1 might be the D (5 bases). The CDR3 totals 14 residues. V was cut by 7 bases and J by 4 bases, with 14 bases left in between. Germline loops: CDR1 SGHRS, CDR2 YFSETQ. This chain's CDR3 is CASHDQGATGELFF. The CDR3 bases are TGCGCCAGCCACGACCAGGGTGCCACCGGGGAGCTGTTTTTT. Based on the CDR3 plus reference TRBV5-1 and TRBJ2-2, the full variable domain is KAGVTQTPRYLIKTRGQQVTLSCSPISGHRSVSWYQQTPGQGLQFLFEYFSETQRNKGNFPGRFSGRQFSNSRSEMNVSTLELGDSALYLCASHDQGATGELFFGEGSRLTVL.

V usage is TRBV5-4 and J usage is TRBJ2-3; 11 bases align to TRBD2. The CDR3 is made up of 17 amino acids. V was pared by 0 bases and J by 3 bases, with 6 bases of the junction left unmatched. CDR1 and CDR2 from the germline V gene are SGHNT and YYREEE (reference sequence). CDR3: CASSLAVSGGVTDTQYF. The CDR3 nucleotides read TGTGCCAGCAGCTTGGCGGTTAGCGGGGGGGTGACAGATACGCAGTATTTT.

This clone was seen more than once but under ten times. The chain combines TRBV21-1 with TRBJ1-1. TRBV21-1 is recorded as a pseudogene. This CDR3 has 12 residues. The CDR3, as DNA: TGTGCCAGCAGCCGAGGGTGCACTGAAGCTTTCTTT. This encodes CASSRGCTEAFF.

The chain combines TRBV30 with TRBJ1-6, with no clear D. The V end was cut by 2 bases, the J end by 7 bases, with 18 bases between. This CDR3 comprises 16 residues. Germline V gene sequence: CDR1 GTSNPN, CDR2 SVGIG (reference sequence). The CDR3 protein is CAWSTGLGQANSPLHF. CDR3 nucleotides: TGTGCCTGGAGTACCGGACTCGGGCAGGCAAATTCACCCCTCCACTTT.

The chain joins TRBV28 to TRBJ2-7; 9 nucleotides match TRBD1. V was pared by 5 bases and J by 12 bases, with 14 bases of the junction left unmatched. Looked up from germline, CDR1 is MDHEN and CDR2 is SYDVKM. The CDR3 consists of 14 residues. The CDR3 DNA is TGTGCCAGCAGTGCCCCCGGAACAGGGGGCGTGAGGTACTTC. It is translated as CASSAPGTGGVRYF.

The chain has TRBV5-1 and TRBJ2-1; TRBD1 aligns across 9 bases. V lost 1 base, J lost 6 bases, and 5 bases stayed unmatched. The CDR3 length is 15 residues. CDR1 SGHRS and CDR2 YFSETQ come from the germline V gene. This CDR3 is CASSLLGQGGNEQFF. DNA for the CDR3: TGCGCCAGCAGCTTGCTGGGACAGGGAGGCAATGAGCAGTTCTTC.

This clone was seen a single time. V and J are TRBV6-1 and TRBJ1-6; no reliable D call. V lost 3 bases to trimming and J lost 0 bases, with 12 bases between them. The germline gives CDR1 MNHNS, CDR2 SASEGT. The CDR3 is 17 residues long. Here the CDR3 DNA reads TGTGCCAGCAGTGACGCCGAACAGAGCTCCTATAATTCACCCCTCCACTTT. It encodes CASSDAEQSSYNSPLHF.

This chain uses TRBV7-9 with TRBJ1-3; 7 bases fit TRBD1. Germline CDR1 reads SEHNR; CDR2 reads FQNEAQ (reference sequence). The CDR3 loop spans 15 amino acids. J lost 0 bases, V lost 3 bases, and 2 bases had no gene match. The CDR3 here is CASSFGQASGNTIYF. In nucleotides, the CDR3 is TGTGCCAGCAGCTTCGGACAGGCCTCTGGAAACACCATATATTTT.

J is TRBJ1-1 and V is TRBV30, with D perhaps matching TRBD1 (6 bases). Germline assignment: CDR1 GTSNPN and CDR2 SVGIG (reference sequence). The germline V and J ends were trimmed by 4 bases and 2 bases, with 8 bases remaining between them. The CDR3 length is 12 residues. The CDR3: CAWTGVNTEAFF. The CDR3, as DNA: TGTGCCTGGACAGGGGTAAACACTGAAGCTTTCTTT.

In its sample, this clone was seen a few times. This chain uses TRBV14 with TRBJ1-4, with D tentatively TRBD1 (5 bases). CDR3 size: 17 residues. Looked up from germline, CDR1 is SGHDN and CDR2 is FVKESK. Deletions cut 2 bases from V and 8 bases from J, with 21 bases between. The CDR3 DNA is TGTGCCAGCAGCCAATATCATCAAGGGGCAGGGCGGGAAAAACTGTTTTTT. Translating gives CASSQYHQGAGREKLFF.

This rearrangement joins TRBV25-1 to TRBJ2-1; no reliable D call. Germline CDR1 MGHDK, CDR2 SYGVNS. With 0 bases removed from V and 8 bases from J, the gap between germline ends came to 8 bases. The CDR3 spans 13 residues. In DNA form, the CDR3 reads TGTGCCAGCAGTGAATATGAGTTGGATGAGCAGTTCTTC. This sequence encodes CASSEYELDEQFF. The complete variable domain, with remaining parts taken from reference TRBV25-1 and TRBJ2-1, reads EADIYQTPRYLVIGTGKKITLECSQTMGHDKMYWYQQDPGMELHLIHYSYGVNSTEKGDLSSESTVSRIRTEHFPLTLESARPSHTSQYLCASSEYELDEQFFGPGTRLTVL.

The chain uses TRBV11-2 and TRBJ1-4; D not resolved. V was cut by 5 bases and J by 0 bases, with 4 bases left in between. Germline CDR1 reads SGHAT; CDR2 reads FQNNGV. CDR3 size: 13 residues. CDR3 coding DNA: TGTGCCAGCAGCCCATCAACTAATGAAAAACTGTTTTTT. This gives the protein CASSPSTNEKLFF.

The rearrangement joins TRBV28 to TRBJ2-7; maybe TRBD1 (6 bases). Germline CDR1 MDHEN, CDR2 SYDVKM. Deletions cut 7 bases from V and 5 bases from J, with 18 bases between. The length of the CDR3 is 14 residues. The CDR3 loop is CASTNLQGAHEQYF. Written as DNA, the CDR3 is TGTGCCAGCACCAATCTACAGGGAGCCCACGAGCAGTACTTC.